The 29 T cell receptor beta chains given below trace back to one sample, sequenced in a study of cytomegalovirus exposure and HLA in healthy donors. The assay was immunoSEQ multiplex PCR, and TCRdb's table has in-frame clones only and misses some. The data show 150,000 to 200,000 clones, roughly 89% seen once. Sequences were obtained from PBMCs. These receptors all come from a woman between 25 and 40 years old in good health and CMV-seronegative.

The chain links TRBV4-3 to TRBJ1-2; unclear D gene. Trimming cost V 3 bases and J 4 bases, with 15 bases left between them. The CDR3 length is 15 residues. The V gene's germline CDR1 is LGHNA and CDR2 YSLEER. The CDR3: CASSHPRTGSYGYTF. The CDR3 DNA is TGCGCCAGCAGCCATCCCAGGACTGGATCCTATGGCTACACCTTC.

This chain joins TRBV4-1 and TRBJ2-1; perhaps TRBD2 as D (5 bases). CDR1 and CDR2 from the germline V gene are MGHRA and YSYEKL. Trimming removed 0 bases from V and 1 base from J, with 16 bases in between. The CDR3 is 18 amino acids. This CDR3 reads CASSQDFGGRRSYNEQFF. The DNA for the CDR3 is TGCGCCAGCAGCCAAGACTTCGGCGGTCGGAGGTCCTACAATGAGCAGTTCTTC.

The table lists this clone with a few counts. The V and J genes are TRBV7-6 and TRBJ1-2; D gene unclear. The CDR3 loop spans 14 amino acids. V was shortened by 8 bases and J by 5 bases, with 18 bases between the two germline ends. Germline assignment: CDR1 SGHVS and CDR2 FNYEAQ. CDR3 in amino acids: CASGGVWPVYGYTF. In nucleotides, the CDR3 is TGTGCCAGCGGCGGCGTCTGGCCCGTTTATGGCTACACCTTC.

A word on this clone: Other DNA sequences of this sample code for an identical CDR3. The rearrangement joins TRBV11-2 to TRBJ1-2; 7 nucleotides align to TRBD1. After removal of 3 bases from V and 4 bases from J, the junction contained 2 bases not matched to a gene. Germline assignment: CDR1 SGHAT and CDR2 FQNNGV. The CDR3 spans 13 residues. This chain's CDR3 is CASSLTGTYGYTF. For the CDR3, the DNA is TGTGCCAGCAGCTTGACAGGGACCTATGGCTACACCTTC.

The chain employs TRBV5-6 and TRBJ2-1, with TRBD2 as a possible D gene (6 bases). V lost 1 base and J 3 bases, leaving 17 bases between the germline ends. This CDR3 comprises 17 residues. Looked up from germline, CDR1 is SGHDT and CDR2 is YYEEEE. The CDR3 protein is CASSLYRRDFLYNEQFF. CDR3 in DNA: TGTGCCAGCAGCTTGTATCGACGGGACTTTCTCTACAATGAGCAGTTCTTC.

This clone was picked up a small number of times. The chain combines TRBV2 with TRBJ1-5; 9 bases are shared with TRBD1. The CDR3 is 15 amino acids. Trimming at V came to 8 bases and at J to 6 bases, leaving 11 bases not matched to a gene. CDR1 is SNHLY and CDR2 is FYNNEI in the germline V gene. CDR3 DNA: TGTGCCAGCGGGGGCGGGACAGGGCGCGTTCAGCCCCAGCATTTT. Its translation: CASGGGTGRVQPQHF.

J is TRBJ1-2 and V is TRBV5-1; 7 nucleotides match TRBD1. There are 14 residues in the CDR3. V was clipped by 2 bases and J by 6 bases; unmatched bases: 7. Germline V gene lookup returns CDR1 SGHRS and CDR2 YFSETQ. The CDR3 DNA reads as TGCGCCAGCAGCTTCCACAGGGGCGGCGATGGCTACACCTTC. It translates to CASSFHRGGDGYTF.

The gene calls are TRBV6-5 and TRBJ2-1; tentative D call: TRBD1 (6 bases). Germline lookup yields CDR1 MNHEY and CDR2 SVGAGI. V was shortened by 5 bases and J by 4 bases, with 12 bases between the two germline ends. The CDR3 sequence is 14 residues long. The CDR3: CASSPKDRYNEQFF. Here the CDR3 DNA reads TGTGCCAGCAGTCCAAAGGACAGATACAATGAGCAGTTCTTC.

Details on this clone: Compared with germline, one end of the junction differs, possibly owing to a read error. This chain joins TRBV7-9 and TRBJ1-1; TRBD1 aligns across 10 bases. Germline V gene lookup returns CDR1 SEHNR and CDR2 FQNEAQ (reference sequence). CDR3 length: 15 residues. CDR3 residues: CASSLRQGALSEAFF. CDR3 sequence (DNA): TGTGCCAGCAGCCTTAGACAGGGGGCGTTATCTGAGGCTTTCTTT.

This sequence joins TRBV27 and TRBJ1-1; D might be TRBD1 (5 bases). The CDR3 is 12 amino acids. Germline V gene lookup returns CDR1 MNHEY and CDR2 SMNVEV (reference sequence). Trimming took off 5 bases at V and 8 bases at J, with 12 bases between the two ends. The CDR3 DNA reads as TGTGCCAGCAGTGGGGGAGGCGGGGAAGCTTTCTTT. Protein sequence: CASSGGGGEAFF.

The genes are TRBV7-6 and TRBJ2-7; 10 bases are shared with TRBD1. The V gene's germline CDR1 is SGHVS and CDR2 FNYEAQ. The CDR3 loop spans 15 amino acids. V lost 5 bases and J lost 3; bases outside the gene matches: 7. CDR3 DNA sequence: TGTGCCAGCAGCGGACAGGGGGGAGGCATCTACGAGCAGTACTTC. It is translated as CASSGQGGGIYEQYF.

The chain links TRBV7-9 to TRBJ1-1; D perhaps matches TRBD1 (6 bases). Germline lookup yields CDR1 SEHNR and CDR2 FQNEAQ (reference sequence). This CDR3 is built from 14 residues. Deletions cut 7 bases from V and 1 base from J, with 13 bases between. The CDR3 region has the DNA TGTGCCAGCAATACCGGGACAAAGAACACTGAAGCTTTCTTT. Its protein product is CASNTGTKNTEAFF.

The V and J genes are TRBV7-8 and TRBJ1-2, with TRBD1 matching 8 bases. CDR1 is SGHVS and CDR2 is FQNEAQ in the germline V gene. The CDR3 has 18 residues. V shed 5 bases, J shed 5 bases, and the junction held 19 bases outside the gene matches. This CDR3 is CASSNRRGETGAGYGYTF. The DNA of the CDR3 is TGTGCCAGCAGCAACAGACGGGGGGAGACAGGGGCTGGATATGGCTACACCTTC.

V gene TRBV27 combines with J gene TRBJ2-3; D is possibly TRBD2 (7 bases). V lost 2 bases to trimming and J lost 0 bases, with 9 bases between them. The CDR3 consists of 15 residues. Germline values: CDR1 MNHEY, CDR2 SMNVEV (reference sequence). CDR3 in DNA: TGTGCCAGCAGTTTAGCGGGGGCTAGCACAGATACGCAGTATTTT. The encoded protein is CASSLAGASTDTQYF.

J is TRBJ1-1 and V is TRBV23-1, with D possibly being TRBD1 (6 bases). TRBV23-1 is classed as an ORF, of uncertain function. V lost 1 base and J lost 3, with 18 bases in between. The length of the CDR3 is 17 residues. CDR3 sequence: CASSQLGQGQRDTEAFF. DNA for the CDR3: TGCGCCAGCAGTCAATTGGGGCAGGGACAACGGGACACTGAAGCTTTCTTT.

The chain has TRBV4-3 and TRBJ1-2; TRBD1 matches at 7 bases. Germline CDR1 is LGHNA and CDR2 is YSLEER. The CDR3 has 14 amino acids. V was pared by 0 bases and J by 5 bases, with 3 bases of the junction left unmatched. The CDR3 DNA reads TGCGCCAGCAGCCAAGACCAGGGGGATTATGGCTACACCTTC. Protein sequence: CASSQDQGDYGYTF.

The V gene is TRBV9, the J gene TRBJ2-1; D possibly corresponds to TRBD2 (5 bases). The CDR3 runs 11 residues. The V end was cut by 3 bases, the J end by 7 bases, with 5 bases between. CDR1 and CDR2 from the germline V gene are SGDLS and YYNGEE. In nucleotides, the CDR3 is TGTGCCAGCAGCGGGGAGAATGAGCAGTTCTTC. This sequence encodes CASSGENEQFF.

The chain links TRBV4-1 to TRBJ1-2; tentatively, D is TRBD1 (6 bases). Trimming stripped 5 bases from V and 0 bases from J, with 13 bases between. This CDR3 is 15 amino acids long. Germline V CDR1 and CDR2: MGHRA, YSYEKL. For the CDR3, the DNA is TGCGCCAGCAGCTTAACCGAGGGGGCTAACTATGGCTACACCTTC. It codes for CASSLTEGANYGYTF.

The chain uses TRBV5-1 and TRBJ2-1; 11 nucleotides align to TRBD2. Per the germline V gene, CDR1 is SGHRS and CDR2 is YFSETQ. The V segment lost 4 bases and the J segment 9 bases; nucleotides outside the gene matches: 3. The CDR3 contains 13 residues. The CDR3 loop is CASSLAGGPEQFF. The DNA of the CDR3 is TGCGCCAGCAGCCTAGCGGGGGGCCCTGAGCAGTTCTTC.

Written as DNA, the CDR3 is TGCGCCAGCAGCTTGGCTGACAGGGGGACAGAGACCCAGTACTTC. Translation: CASSLADRGTETQYF. The chain couples TRBV5-1 to TRBJ2-5; 9 bases map to TRBD1. The CDR3 covers 15 residues. Trimming cost V 0 bases and J 4 bases; bases outside gene matches: 4. CDR1 is SGHRS and CDR2 is YFSETQ in the germline V gene. The entire variable domain, with the rest obtained from reference TRBV5-1 and TRBJ2-5, is as follows: KAGVTQTPRYLIKTRGQQVTLSCSPISGHRSVSWYQQTPGQGLQFLFEYFSETQRNKGNFPGRFSGRQFSNSRSEMNVSTLELGDSALYLCASSLADRGTETQYFGPGTRLLVL.

V is TRBV27 and J is TRBJ1-5; TRBD1 is a possible D gene (5 bases). The V gene's germline CDR1 is MNHEY and CDR2 SMNVEV (reference sequence). The CDR3 is made up of 14 amino acids. V shed 5 bases and J shed 3 bases, with 11 bases lying between them. CDR3 nucleotide sequence: TGTGCCAGCAGTCTAGGGGCCTCCAATCAGCCCCAGCATTTT. Translated: CASSLGASNQPQHF.

V and J are TRBV6-1 and TRBJ2-7, with 8 bases that match TRBD2. Looked up from germline, CDR1 is MNHNS and CDR2 is SASEGT. The CDR3 extends over 12 amino acids. V lost 10 bases, J lost 3 bases, and 5 bases stayed unmatched. CDR3 coding DNA: TGTGCCACCAGGGGACTAGGCTACGAGCAGTACTTC. Translated, it gives CATRGLGYEQYF.

The DNA of the CDR3 is TGCGCCAGCCGACCCCGGGACAGATACTACGAGCAGTACTTC. This codes for CASRPRDRYYEQYF. This chain joins TRBV5-1 and TRBJ2-7; 7 nucleotides match TRBD1. CDR3 length equals 14 residues. V trimming: 7 bases; J trimming: 3 bases; junction bases outside the gene matches: 10. Germline V gene lookup returns CDR1 SGHRS and CDR2 YFSETQ.

A single count supports this clone. The chain has TRBV7-9 and TRBJ2-7, with D uncertain. CDR1 and CDR2 (germline): SEHNR, FQNEAQ (reference sequence). Between the trimmed V and J ends, which lost 8 bases and 3 bases, there was a span of 17 bases. This CDR3 has 14 residues. The CDR3 DNA follows: TGTGCCAGCGAAAGCAGGAATTCGGACTACGAGCAGTACTTC. Protein: CASESRNSDYEQYF.

The rearrangement joins TRBV9 to TRBJ1-1; D might be TRBD1 (5 bases). V was cut by 3 bases and J by 0 bases, with 21 bases left in between. Germline values: CDR1 SGDLS, CDR2 YYNGEE. The CDR3 loop spans 18 amino acids. This CDR3 is CASSAPRTHNNMNTEAFF. In DNA form, the CDR3 reads TGTGCCAGCAGCGCCCCGAGGACACACAATAACATGAACACTGAAGCTTTCTTT.

V gene TRBV29-1 combines with J gene TRBJ2-3; 9 positions match TRBD2. The CDR3 sequence is 15 residues long. J gave up 4 bases and V 7 bases, and 12 bases lay outside the gene matches. In germline, CDR1 is SQVTM, CDR2 ANQGSEA. CDR3 sequence (DNA): TGCAGCGCCGAGGCACTCGGCGGGGGGGCAGATACGCAGTATTTT. This codes for CSAEALGGGADTQYF.

The rearrangement joins TRBV4-2 to TRBJ1-1; 8 bases are shared with TRBD1. The CDR3 extends over 15 amino acids. CDR1 LGHNA and CDR2 YNFKEQ come from the germline V gene. J gave up 1 base and V 5 bases, and 6 bases lay outside the gene matches. The CDR3 spells CASSYGQGENTEAFF. DNA of the CDR3: TGTGCCAGCAGCTACGGACAGGGAGAGAACACTGAAGCTTTCTTT.

This chain connects TRBV5-1 to TRBJ2-7; TRBD2 matches 10 bases. Germline CDR1 is SGHRS and CDR2 is YFSETQ. CDR3 length: 16 amino acids. The trim removed 2 bases at V and 1 base at J, leaving 6 bases unmatched. In DNA form, the CDR3 reads TGCGCCAGCAGCTTAAATTTAGCGGGGGGTTCCTACGAGCAGTACTTC. This codes for CASSLNLAGGSYEQYF.

V is TRBV7-2 and J is TRBJ2-7, with D perhaps TRBD1 (5 bases). The germline gives CDR1 SGHTA, CDR2 FQGNSA. V was pared by 8 bases and J by 0 bases, with 11 bases between. This CDR3 contains 13 residues. The CDR3: CASDSSSSYEQYF. CDR3 DNA sequence: TGTGCCAGCGACAGTTCGAGCTCCTACGAGCAGTACTTC.